At least ten counts were recorded for the clone carrying this TCR beta chain. Its antigen is still unknown. TCRdb redid the calling of the multiplex PCR reads with MiXCR, one entry per CDR3 protein. Of under 150,000 distinct CDR3 sequences in the sample, 20% to 25% were seen once. The CDR3 length is 15 residues. The V gene end was trimmed by 5 bases and the J gene end by 6 bases; junction bases not matched to a gene: 8. Germline CDR1 and CDR2: SGHRS and YFSETQ. This sample was taken from a study of breast tumors, draining lymph nodes, adjacent tissues. Study-wide findings and caveats: Luminal-like breast cancer showed significantly greater tumor-nontumor repertoire similarity than basal-like breast cancer did.

Breast cancer patients provided tissue from their axillary draining lymph nodes. This sequence joins TRBV5-1 and TRBJ2-2; 9 nucleotides match TRBD2. This sequence was found in a female donor with breast cancer. Some clones in this sample may be carry-over from other donors' samples. The sample consisted of axillary lymph node tissue. The CDR3 loop reads CASSSSGSFPGELFF. DNA for the CDR3: TGCGCCAGCAGTAGTAGCGGGAGTTTCCCCGGGGAGCTGTTTTTT.